Below, one T cell receptor beta chain is given with its context. Trimming removed 2 bases from V and 7 bases from J, with 3 bases in between. The CDR3 totals 10 residues. Germline V gene lookup returns CDR1 LGHNA and CDR2 YSLEER. Original methodology: Amplified reference gene primers provided the basis for estimating nucleated cell counts. Generated by immunoSEQ multiplex PCR, the TCRdb table keeps only in-frame clones and is missing some. D and trimming come from the DNA, and the V and J calls and clone size come from that table. The table includes about 60,000 clones, more than 60% detected once. These data come from a study of blood T cell repertoires in COVID-19. Study-wide background: COVID-19 samples collected from the United States, Italy and Spain covered acute and convalescent phases. From T cells, B-cell-depleted T cells, or PBMCs came the material, which was cDNA or gDNA.

The clonotype comes from a human donor in a cohort sampled during active COVID-19. This sequence joins TRBV4-3 and TRBJ2-7, with D hard to call. Sequencing was done on a sample of peripheral blood. The DNA for the CDR3 is TGCGCCAGCAGCCAAACTGAGCAGTACTTC. This gives the protein CASSQTEQYF.